This paragraph reports one TCR beta chain. Original data processing: Amplified reference gene primers provided the basis for estimating nucleated cell counts. Clones were read by immunoSEQ multiplex PCR, and TCRdb kept only the in-frame ones, dropping some. V and J calls and clone size are copied from that table; D and trimming were computed from the DNA. The data contain 200,000 to 300,000 clones, about 85% of them seen just once; the ten biggest clones take up over 5.5%. Germline loops: CDR1 SNHLY, CDR2 FYNNEI. The CDR3 consists of 14 residues. J lost 3 bases, V lost 3 bases, and 4 bases had no gene match. These data are taken from a study of blood T cell repertoires in COVID-19. About the study: Whether acute or convalescent, the COVID-19 samples came from the United States, Italy and Spain. From T cells, B-cell-depleted T cells, or PBMCs came the material, which was cDNA or gDNA.

V gene TRBV2 combines with J gene TRBJ2-5; 7 bases are shared with TRBD2. The sequenced sample was peripheral blood. The clonotype comes from a woman aged 60-75 years with active or convalescent COVID-19. The CDR3, as DNA: TGTGCCAGCAGTGATGGGGGGAGGGAAGAGACCCAGTACTTC. Residues: CASSDGGREETQYF.